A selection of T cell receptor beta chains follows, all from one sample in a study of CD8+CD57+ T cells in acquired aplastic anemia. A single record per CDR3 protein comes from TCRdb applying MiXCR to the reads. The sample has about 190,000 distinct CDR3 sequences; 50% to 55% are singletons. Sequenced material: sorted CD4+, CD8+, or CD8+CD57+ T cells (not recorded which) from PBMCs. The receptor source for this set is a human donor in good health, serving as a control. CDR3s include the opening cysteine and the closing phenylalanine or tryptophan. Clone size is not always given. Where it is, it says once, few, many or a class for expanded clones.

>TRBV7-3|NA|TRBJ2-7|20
CASSIYLCSVGPTGSYEQYF
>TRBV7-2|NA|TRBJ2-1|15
CASNLLDNPYNEQFF
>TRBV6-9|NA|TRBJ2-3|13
CASRAPGTDTQYF
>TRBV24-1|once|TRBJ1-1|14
CATSPGRRGTEAFF
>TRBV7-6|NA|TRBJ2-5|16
CASSLGGPGAQETQYF
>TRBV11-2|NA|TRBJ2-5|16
CASSSLGSGQKETQYF
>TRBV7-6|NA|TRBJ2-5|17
CASSLVTSGVYGETQYF
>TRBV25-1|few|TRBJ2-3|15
CASSPLAGDTDTQYF
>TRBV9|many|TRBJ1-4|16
CASSSKTEKGSGKLFF
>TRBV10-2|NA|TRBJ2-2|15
CASNAGTVGAGELFF
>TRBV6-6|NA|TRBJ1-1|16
CASRPGQGGYGTEAFF
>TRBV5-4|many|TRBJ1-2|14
CASGQAYQPYGYTF
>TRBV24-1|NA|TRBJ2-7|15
CATSDSGTGVCEQYF
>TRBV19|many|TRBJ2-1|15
CASKSGTGVYNEQFF
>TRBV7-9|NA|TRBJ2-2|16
CASSLTAGRNTGELFF
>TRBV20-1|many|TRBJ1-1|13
CSAPTSGQGEAFF
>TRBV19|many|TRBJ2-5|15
CATRVGRGYQETQYF
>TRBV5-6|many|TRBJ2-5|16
CASSLLTGGGQETQYF
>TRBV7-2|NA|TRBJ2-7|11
CASGSSYEQYF
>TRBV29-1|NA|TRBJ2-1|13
CSVETSGDNEQFF
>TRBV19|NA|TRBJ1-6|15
CASSIQRGANSPLHF
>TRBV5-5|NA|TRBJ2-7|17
CASSLAVFSARHYEQYF
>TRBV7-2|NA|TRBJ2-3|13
CASSLIASDTQYF
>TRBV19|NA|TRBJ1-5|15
CASSILGQGSQPQHF
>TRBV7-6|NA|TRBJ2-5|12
CASSLSRDTQYF
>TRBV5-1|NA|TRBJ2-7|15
CASSRGGGANSEQYF
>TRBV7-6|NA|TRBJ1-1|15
CASSLAYGGNTEAFF
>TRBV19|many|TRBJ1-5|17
CASSGTGVPLSNQPQHF
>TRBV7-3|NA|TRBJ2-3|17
CASSLKEGGGAGITQYF
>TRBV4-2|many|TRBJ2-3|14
CAIRAGGSTDTQYF
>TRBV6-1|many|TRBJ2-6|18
CASSGQTGARSGANVLTF
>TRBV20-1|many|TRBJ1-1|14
CSARLQTGSTEAFF
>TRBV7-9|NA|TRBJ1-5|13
CASSPSGGRPQHF
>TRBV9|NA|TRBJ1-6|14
CASSFGQLNSPLHF
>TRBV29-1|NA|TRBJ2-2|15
CSVKGGTGNTGELFF
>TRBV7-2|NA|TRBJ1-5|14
CASSFPGSNQPQHF
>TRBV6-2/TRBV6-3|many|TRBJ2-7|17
CASSSPKTGLVRGEQYF
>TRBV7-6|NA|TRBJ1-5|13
CASSREINQPQHF
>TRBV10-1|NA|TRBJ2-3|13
CASTKDRGDTQYF